A selection of T cell receptor beta chains follows, all from one sample in a study of neoadjuvant anti-PD-1 for oral cavity cancer. Sequencing was performed with immunoSEQ multiplex PCR; in TCRdb, only in-frame clones are kept and a portion is missing. The repertoire holds about 10,000 clones, 63% seen once, with 7.8% in the top ten. The sample was tumor tissue, taken after nivolumab (anti-PD-1) treatment. Receptors were obtained from a person between 40 and 85 years old with oral cavity squamous cell carcinoma. Both conserved end residues are trimmed from each CDR3. Each record gives: V gene, CDR3 protein.

TRBV19 | ASRQGASTGELF
TRBV14 | ASSLDRGAFAEAF
TRBV11-2 | ASSSGQHSGANVLT
TRBV6-1 | ASSERGKGAQH
TRBV9 | ASSAGTASSYEQY
TRBV11-2 | ASSLALVTDTQY
TRBV19 | ASSISGISYNEQF
TRBV19 | ASKGAGGVIGELF
TRBV7-9 | ASSPLTISRGTQY
TRBV7-2 | ASSLGWASSYEQY
TRBV5-8 | ASSPIGLGQPQH
TRBV6-1 | ASSDRQKYNEQF
TRBV27 | ASSFLGGQGNSPLH
TRBV5-1 | ASRGTGMKETQY
TRBV29-1 | SVMMIGGDSNQPQH
TRBV19 | ASSIGTGGTEAF
TRBV19 | ASSIVGGNYGYT
TRBV7-9 | ASSLQKRGRTDTQY
TRBV5-1 | ASSLRGAETQY
TRBV29-1 | SVAAGGRFYEQY
TRBV15 | ATSRDQGWYEQY
TRBV11-2 | ASSRGASQSGELF
TRBV7-2 | ASSLNGGGETQY
TRBV6-1 | ASSEGLKTDLRGAF